This is a list of T cell receptor beta chains from one sample in a study of CXCR3-negative and CXCR3-positive naive CD8 T cells. TCRdb re-called the 5' RACE reads, yielding one record per CDR3 amino acid sequence without DNA. This sample's table reports under 75,000 distinct CDR3 sequences. Specimen: naive CXCR3+ CD8+ T cells from blood. These receptor sequences come from a human donor in good health. Some clones in this sample may be carry-over from other donors' samples. Both conserved end residues are part of each CDR3.

j_gene: TRBJ1-4
v_gene: TRBV7-9
CDR3aa: CASSYPRTNEKLFF

j_gene: TRBJ2-1
v_gene: TRBV7-9
CDR3aa: CASSSGVRHKIPLYNEQFF

j_gene: TRBJ2-7
v_gene: TRBV6-6
CDR3aa: CASSGGPGSSYEQYF

j_gene: TRBJ2-1
v_gene: TRBV6-2/TRBV6-3
CDR3aa: CASSYTSGLENEQFF

j_gene: TRBJ2-1
v_gene: TRBV9
CDR3aa: CASSPTSNEQFF

j_gene: TRBJ2-1
v_gene: TRBV6-6
CDR3aa: CASGGGEPGGEQFF

j_gene: TRBJ2-7
v_gene: TRBV7-6
CDR3aa: CASSRGGGNEGEQYF

j_gene: TRBJ2-3
v_gene: TRBV9
CDR3aa: CASSLGLAGSRDTQYF

j_gene: TRBJ2-5
v_gene: TRBV5-6
CDR3aa: CASSFDRDQYF

j_gene: TRBJ2-7
v_gene: TRBV7-9
CDR3aa: CASSVGGAYEQYF

j_gene: TRBJ1-1
v_gene: TRBV6-5
CDR3aa: CASSTSGGTEAFF

j_gene: TRBJ2-7
v_gene: TRBV19
CDR3aa: CASSAAGGYEQYF

j_gene: TRBJ2-7
v_gene: TRBV13
CDR3aa: CASSTQGGYEQYF

j_gene: TRBJ2-1
v_gene: TRBV20-1
CDR3aa: CSARGQADNEQFF

j_gene: TRBJ2-7
v_gene: TRBV2
CDR3aa: CASSVFGGSYEQYF

j_gene: TRBJ2-1
v_gene: TRBV7-7
CDR3aa: CASSPDSNEQFF

j_gene: TRBJ2-1
v_gene: TRBV4-3
CDR3aa: CASSQDPRAYFDEQFF

j_gene: TRBJ1-1
v_gene: TRBV15
CDR3aa: CATSRGWAEALF

j_gene: TRBJ2-7
v_gene: TRBV7-9
CDR3aa: CASSPRSTYEQYF

j_gene: TRBJ1-1
v_gene: TRBV6-2/TRBV6-3
CDR3aa: CASSYSLGSATEAFF

j_gene: TRBJ2-2
v_gene: TRBV19
CDR3aa: CASSIVASGELFF

j_gene: TRBJ2-1
v_gene: TRBV1
CDR3aa: CTSSQDGAGTSGVEQFF

j_gene: TRBJ1-5
v_gene: TRBV27
CDR3aa: CASSLSGGDQPQHF

j_gene: TRBJ2-5
v_gene: TRBV29-1
CDR3aa: CSVHEASYQETQYF

j_gene: TRBJ2-7
v_gene: TRBV29-1
CDR3aa: CSVGPGNLAGEGYEQYF

j_gene: TRBJ1-3
v_gene: TRBV4-2
CDR3aa: CASSQPPPQGSGNTIYF

j_gene: TRBJ2-7
v_gene: TRBV15
CDR3aa: CATSRARAAANEQYF

j_gene: TRBJ1-5
v_gene: TRBV7-9
CDR3aa: CASSFGANQPQHF

j_gene: TRBJ2-5
v_gene: TRBV4-1
CDR3aa: CASSQPPKETQYF

j_gene: TRBJ2-7
v_gene: TRBV12-3/TRBV12-4
CDR3aa: CASSPLGYEQYF

j_gene: TRBJ1-1
v_gene: TRBV5-4
CDR3aa: CASSTDGNTEAFF

j_gene: TRBJ2-7
v_gene: TRBV5-4
CDR3aa: CASSPAGTSIYEQYF

j_gene: TRBJ2-1
v_gene: TRBV7-7
CDR3aa: CASSLWNRGVVVYNEQFF

j_gene: TRBJ2-7
v_gene: TRBV6-6
CDR3aa: CASKYGQNYEQYF

j_gene: TRBJ2-1
v_gene: TRBV5-6
CDR3aa: CASSPGGWGYSEQFF

j_gene: TRBJ2-7
v_gene: TRBV7-9
CDR3aa: CASSLGPDRVHEQYF

j_gene: TRBJ1-1
v_gene: TRBV29-1
CDR3aa: CSVEEVGSTEAFF

j_gene: TRBJ2-5
v_gene: TRBV7-9
CDR3aa: CASSLGQGETQYF

j_gene: TRBJ2-7
v_gene: TRBV7-9
CDR3aa: CASSLDPSEQYF

j_gene: TRBJ1-2
v_gene: TRBV12-3/TRBV12-4
CDR3aa: CASSRQGADGYTF

j_gene: TRBJ1-1
v_gene: TRBV29-1
CDR3aa: CSVEGDGNTEAFF

j_gene: TRBJ1-1
v_gene: TRBV12-3/TRBV12-4
CDR3aa: CASSSRTGFGRAFF

j_gene: TRBJ2-3
v_gene: TRBV6-5
CDR3aa: CASSYDTSTDTQYF

j_gene: TRBJ2-7
v_gene: TRBV7-9
CDR3aa: CASSPAGDYEQYF

j_gene: TRBJ2-1
v_gene: TRBV29-1
CDR3aa: CSVEDRSSYNEQFF

j_gene: TRBJ2-1
v_gene: TRBV29-1
CDR3aa: CSVSTTELTYNEQFF

j_gene: TRBJ2-2
v_gene: TRBV5-1
CDR3aa: CASSFEGAGELFF

j_gene: TRBJ2-3
v_gene: TRBV19
CDR3aa: CASSISGAGADTQYF

j_gene: TRBJ1-1
v_gene: TRBV11-2
CDR3aa: CASSPNYRGRFLGTEAFF

j_gene: TRBJ2-7
v_gene: TRBV28
CDR3aa: CASSLRGSAYEQYF

j_gene: TRBJ2-2
v_gene: TRBV21-1
CDR3aa: CASSPPGSRELFF

j_gene: TRBJ2-4
v_gene: TRBV12-3/TRBV12-4
CDR3aa: CASGQARAKNIQYF

j_gene: TRBJ1-1
v_gene: TRBV5-6
CDR3aa: CASSSDRGRVSEAFF

j_gene: TRBJ2-7
v_gene: TRBV7-2
CDR3aa: CASSLRQGAWEQYF

j_gene: TRBJ2-4
v_gene: TRBV28
CDR3aa: CASSLEADLAKNIQYF

j_gene: TRBJ2-5
v_gene: TRBV4-3
CDR3aa: CASSQDLIGRQETQYF